This T cell receptor beta chain was retrieved from a study of radiotherapy plus CTLA-4 blockade in lung cancer. Trimming removed 5 bases from V and 0 bases from J, with 12 bases in between. The germline CDR1 and CDR2 sequences are SSHAT and FNYEAQ (reference sequence). The CDR3 totals 15 residues. Using immunoSEQ multiplex PCR, the repertoire was profiled, and TCRdb retains in-frame clones only, with some absent. The sample lists about 97,000 clones, approximately 75% occurring once. This chain uses TRBV7-7 with TRBJ2-3, with a weak D call TRBD2 (5 bases). The sequence was collected from a human donor with non-small cell lung cancer who had a partial response to radiotherapy plus ipilimumab. Some clones in this sample may be carry-over from other donors' samples. The starting material was peripheral blood, obtained from a patient treated with radiotherapy plus ipilimumab. The CDR3, as DNA: TGTGCCAGCAGCCTACGTAGCGAGAGCACAGATACGCAGTATTTT. Translation: CASSLRSESTDTQYF. The variable domain in full, with the rest retrieved from reference TRBV7-7 and TRBJ2-3, is GAGVSQSPRYKVTKRGQDVTLRCDPISSHATLYWYQQALGQGPEFLTYFNYEAQPDKSGLPSDRFSAERPEGSISTLTIQRTEQRDSAMYRCASSLRSESTDTQYFGPGTRLTVL.